This T cell receptor beta chain was identified in a study of tissue T cells after allogeneic stem cell transplantation. Of note for this clone: Its antigen is not known. The genes and germline here are from mouse. The read terminates 1 residue before the CDR3 end, so the remaining end is supplied by the germline J gene.

The sample's time point: mouse harvest day 7 after allogeneic transplant. Mouse grafts combined 10^7 T-cell-depleted bone marrow cells with 10^6 splenic CD5+ T cells. The assay was immunoSEQ multiplex PCR, and TCRdb's table has in-frame clones only and misses some. This table has roughly 7,300 clones, approximately 52% appearing once. Study-wide points: Motif-based clustering found tissue-specific repertoire signatures shared across patients, though few clones were shared.

The V and J ends lost 6 bases and 10 bases, in that order; junction bases with no gene match: 7. Per the germline V gene, CDR1 is KGHPV and CDR2 is FQNQEV (reference sequence). The CDR3 covers 14 residues. Sample: lymph node tissue. The clonotype originates from a female BALB/c mouse given C57BL/6 T cells with graft-versus-host disease after an allogeneic hematopoietic cell transplant. The chain uses TRBV26 and TRBJ1-6, with 9 bases lining up with TRBD1. TRBJ1-6 is filed as an ORF, its function uncertain. CDR3 DNA, as far as it was read: TGTGCCAGCAGCGGGACAGGGAGGGGGTCGCCCCTCTAC. It yields the protein CASSGTGRGSPLY. Given in full, the CDR3 is CASSGTGRGSPLYF.